The TCR beta chain described here comes from a study of OX40 agonist ivuxolimab in advanced cancers. As for the study in general: Three dose-escalation patients had partial responses: one with hepatocellular carcinoma and two with cutaneous melanoma. Overall study results and limits: Expanded clones were, on average, more numerous among CD8+ T cells than CD4+. Certain nonresponding patients likewise had low normalized T-cell clonal expansion. The study did not work out the antigen specificity of the expanded peripheral T cells.

The method was immunoSEQ multiplex PCR; TCRdb's version includes in-frame clones alone and lacks a portion of them. The table includes about 77,000 clones, less than 95% detected once. The germline CDR1 and CDR2 sequences are SGHTA and FQGNSA. J lost 4 bases, V lost 5 bases, and 11 bases had no gene match. The CDR3 has 16 residues. Points on this clone: The antigen remains unidentified.

Sample: CD4+ or CD8+ T cells sorted from blood, taken in a trial of the OX40 agonist ivuxolimab. This chain connects TRBV7-2 to TRBJ2-3, with 8 bases lining up with TRBD2. This clonotype was obtained from an adult with an advanced solid tumor such as melanoma, head and neck, liver or kidney cancer. This CDR3 is CASSTRSGNPPDTQYF. The CDR3 DNA reads as TGTGCCAGCAGCACCCGTAGCGGGAACCCCCCAGATACGCAGTATTTT.